One and the same sample provided the 8 T cell receptor beta chains below, sequenced in a study of human T cells and chemical hapten exposure. TCRdb redid the calling of the RACE reads with MiXCR, one entry per CDR3 protein. Of around 70,000 distinct CDR3 sequences in the sample, around 6.5% were seen once. Sample time point: healthy volunteer bleed at 6 weeks. Total RNA was isolated from whole blood that had not been fractionated. Source material: whole blood. Every receptor here comes from a female donor in good health. Some clones in this sample may be carry-over from other donors' samples.

The chain uses TRBV28 and TRBJ1-2, with D unclear. Germline V gene data show CDR1 as MDHEN and CDR2 as SYDVKM. Trimming removed 5 bases at V and 3 bases at J, with 10 bases between. This CDR3 is built from 13 residues. The CDR3 bases are TGTGCCAGCAGTCACGGGATTCACTATGGCTACACCTTC. This encodes CASSHGIHYGYTF.

Only a few counts were recorded for this clonotype. The rearrangement links TRBV20-1 to TRBJ1-4, with D hard to call. Germline values: CDR1 DFQATT, CDR2 SNEGSKA (reference sequence). The length of the CDR3 is 14 residues. Trimming shortened V by 2 bases and J by 3 bases, and 10 bases separated the two germline ends. CDR3 sequence (DNA): TGCAGTGCTAGAAAGGCAGGATCTAATGAAAAACTGTTTTTT. It codes for CSARKAGSNEKLFF.

The sample holds a few counts of this clonotype. The chain recombines TRBV12-3 or TRBV12-4 with TRBJ1-4; 8 bases are a match to TRBD1. This CDR3 is built from 15 residues. With V trimmed by 7 bases and J by 8 bases, 12 bases remained unmatched. The CDR3 spells CASTTSQGAGEKLFF. The CDR3 nucleotides are TGTGCCAGCACCACCTCGCAGGGGGCAGGCGAAAAACTGTTTTTT.

This clonotype was detected many times. This chain connects TRBV27 to TRBJ2-1; 8 bases line up with TRBD2. The V gene end was trimmed by 6 bases and the J gene end by 4 bases; junction bases not matched to a gene: 8. The CDR3 is 15 residues long. CDR1 is MNHEY, CDR2 SMNVEV, per germline (reference sequence). CDR3 DNA sequence: TGTGCCAGCAGCCCCGGGACTAGTAATTACAATGAGCAGTTCTTC. Encoded protein: CASSPGTSNYNEQFF.

The rearrangement joins TRBV6-2 or TRBV6-3 to TRBJ1-1, with TRBD1 matching 7 bases. The CDR3 runs 16 residues. Germline loops: CDR1 MNHEY, CDR2 SVGEGT. With V trimmed by 7 bases and J by 5 bases, 16 bases remained unmatched. The CDR3 region has the DNA TGTGCCAGCATCCTGAGGGAGGGGGCGACGAAAACTGAAGCTTTCTTT. Protein product: CASILREGATKTEAFF.

This clonotype showed up just a few times. The chain combines TRBV2 with TRBJ1-5; D perhaps matches TRBD1 (6 bases). V was clipped by 9 bases and J by 1 base, with 13 bases between them. This CDR3 region has 14 residues. CDR1 and CDR2 (germline): SNHLY, FYNNEI. The DNA of the CDR3 is TGTGCCAGTACAACAGGGAGGAGCAATCAGCCCCAGCATTTT. This sequence encodes CASTTGRSNQPQHF.

The rearrangement links TRBV13 to TRBJ2-4; tentative D call: TRBD2 (5 bases). This CDR3 comprises 15 residues. With 1 base removed from V and 0 bases from J, the gap between germline ends came to 7 bases. CDR1 PRHDT and CDR2 FYEKMQ come from the germline V gene (reference sequence). CDR3: CASSLAGVAKNIQYF. DNA of the CDR3: TGTGCCAGCAGCTTAGCCGGGGTAGCCAAAAACATTCAGTACTTC.

This clonotype was observed a handful of times. The chain joins TRBV29-1 to TRBJ1-2; the match to TRBD1 covers 7 bases. The V gene end was trimmed by 7 bases and the J gene end by 8 bases; junction bases not matched to a gene: 10. The CDR3 runs to 12 residues. CDR1 SQVTM and CDR2 ANQGSEA come from the germline V gene. The CDR3 region is CSELDRTGGYTF. The CDR3 nucleotides are TGCAGCGAGCTGGACAGGACGGGGGGCTACACCTTC.